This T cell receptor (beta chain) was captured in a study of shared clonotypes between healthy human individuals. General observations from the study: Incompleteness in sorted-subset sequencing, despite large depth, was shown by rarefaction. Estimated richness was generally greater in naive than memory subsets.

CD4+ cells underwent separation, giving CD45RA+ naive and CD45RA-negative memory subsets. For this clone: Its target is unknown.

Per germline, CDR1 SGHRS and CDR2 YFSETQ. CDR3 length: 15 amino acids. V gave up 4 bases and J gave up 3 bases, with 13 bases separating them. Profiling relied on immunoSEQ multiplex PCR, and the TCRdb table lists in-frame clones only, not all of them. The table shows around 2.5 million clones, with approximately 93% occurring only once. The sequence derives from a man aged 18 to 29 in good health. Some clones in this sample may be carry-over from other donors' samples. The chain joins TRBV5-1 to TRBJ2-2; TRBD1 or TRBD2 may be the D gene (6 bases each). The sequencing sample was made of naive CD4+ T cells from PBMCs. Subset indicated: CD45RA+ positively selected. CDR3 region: CASSPGAGDTGELFF. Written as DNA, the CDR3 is TGCGCCAGCAGCCCGGGGGCTGGGGACACCGGGGAGCTGTTTTTT.